This T cell receptor (beta chain) came from a study of T-cell reconstitution after alpha-beta-depleted transplantation in children. Study results and limitations: The origin of alpha-beta T cells about two months after transplant was reportedly several hundred expanded graft clones. One year after transplant, T-cell counts and diversity came mostly from newly produced T cells.

Germline V gives CDR1 DFQATT, CDR2 SNEGSKA (reference sequence). The CDR3 is made up of 15 amino acids. Trimming shortened V by 5 bases and J by 0 bases, and 14 bases separated the two germline ends. This clonotype was detected only a few times. Its antigen is not known. For TCRbeta, the library was prepared with unique molecular identifiers. MiXCR, applied by TCRdb to the PCR reads, yields one record per CDR3 protein. The table includes hundreds of thousands of distinct CDR3 sequences, about 26% detected once. This TCR was recovered from a girl under 10 years old with Fanconi anemia, due to receive a stem cell transplant. Sample: PBMCs, taken before TCRalphabeta/CD19-depleted stem cell transplant. The chain joins TRBV20-1 to TRBJ1-3, with D unclear. The CDR3 sequence: CSASREASSGNTIYF. DNA for the CDR3: TGCAGTGCTTCCCGGGAGGCCAGCTCTGGAAACACCATATATTTT.